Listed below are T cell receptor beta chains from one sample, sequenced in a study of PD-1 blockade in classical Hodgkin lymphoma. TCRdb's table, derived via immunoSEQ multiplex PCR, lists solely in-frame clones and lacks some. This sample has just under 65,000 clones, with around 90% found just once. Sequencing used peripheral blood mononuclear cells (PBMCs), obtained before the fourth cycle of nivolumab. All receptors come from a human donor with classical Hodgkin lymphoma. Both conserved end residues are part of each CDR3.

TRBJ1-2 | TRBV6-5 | CASSYLLGQGDGYTF
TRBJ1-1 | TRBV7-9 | CASSLRQGDTEAFF
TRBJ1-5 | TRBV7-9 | CASSLGFQPQHF
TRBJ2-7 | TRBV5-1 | CASSLGGGNEQYF
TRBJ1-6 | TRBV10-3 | CAISRGLTELNNSPLHF
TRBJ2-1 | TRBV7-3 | CASSPLAGGYNEQFF
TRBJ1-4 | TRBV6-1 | CASTKPRGREKLFF
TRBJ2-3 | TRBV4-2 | CASSQEGGPQDTQYF
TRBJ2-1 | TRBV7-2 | CASSSLRGTHQFF
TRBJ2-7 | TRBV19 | CASTPSFDSGIYEQYF
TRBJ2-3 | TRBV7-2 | CASSSAAGGTDTQYF
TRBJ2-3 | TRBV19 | CASSLPVGDRGPDTQYF
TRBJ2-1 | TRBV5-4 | CASTRGGGFVNEQFF
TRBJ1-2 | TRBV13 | CASSDGPGNNYGYTF
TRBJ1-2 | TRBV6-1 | CASSEYGGYYGYTF
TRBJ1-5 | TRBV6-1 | CASNVGQPQHF
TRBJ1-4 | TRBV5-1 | CASSKSQGGEKLFF
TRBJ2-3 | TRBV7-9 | CASSSTSGGAIRDTQYF
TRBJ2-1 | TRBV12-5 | CASGPRLAGDNEQFF
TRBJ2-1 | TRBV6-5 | CASSYPPRDEQFF
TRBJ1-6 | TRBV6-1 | CASSEFGLLYNSPLHF
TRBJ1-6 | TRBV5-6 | CASSREGLNSPLHF
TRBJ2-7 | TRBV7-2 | CASSPDYYYEQYF
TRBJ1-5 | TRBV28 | CASGIEGNQPQHF
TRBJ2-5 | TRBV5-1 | CASSLAESEETQYF
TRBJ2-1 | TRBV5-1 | CASSTPGELMDEQFF
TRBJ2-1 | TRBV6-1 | CASRALGTSYNEQFF
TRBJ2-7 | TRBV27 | CASSFGQSREQYF
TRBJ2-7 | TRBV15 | CATSRETAQSSYEQYF
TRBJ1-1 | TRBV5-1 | CASSLARRDRDTEAFF
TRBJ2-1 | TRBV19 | CASSITANNEQFF
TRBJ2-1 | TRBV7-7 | CASSPMEFF
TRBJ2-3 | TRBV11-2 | CASSSTTGSTDTQYF
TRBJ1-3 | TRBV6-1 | CASNDRGYSGNTIYF
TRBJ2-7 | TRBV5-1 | CASSESRGDLGEQYF
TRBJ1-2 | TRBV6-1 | CASSEEKGNYGYTF
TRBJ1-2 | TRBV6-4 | CASSDWTGGGGYTF
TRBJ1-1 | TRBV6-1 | CASSGEPEAFF
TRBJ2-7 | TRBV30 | CACGVVPYEQYF
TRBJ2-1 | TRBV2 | CASSDPGGSYNEQFF
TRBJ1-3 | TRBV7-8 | CASSYNRGNTIYF
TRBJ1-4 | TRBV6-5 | CASSTTRTNEKLFF
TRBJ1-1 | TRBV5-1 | CASSFQEGMNTEAFF
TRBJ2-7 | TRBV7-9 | CASSLDSGQGSSEQYF
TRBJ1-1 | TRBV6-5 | CASIWGPEAFF
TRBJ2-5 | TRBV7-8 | CASTIASGGPPETQYF
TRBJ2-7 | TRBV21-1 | CASSPPVLATRGGEQYF
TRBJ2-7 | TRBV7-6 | CASSSHLGSYEQYF
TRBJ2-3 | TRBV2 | CASSDEGLSTDTQYF
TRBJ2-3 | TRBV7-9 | CASSPRQGPTDTQYF
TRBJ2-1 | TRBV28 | CASRVPGSSYNEQFF